The 8 T cell receptor beta chains below were found in one sample sequenced in a study of cytomegalovirus exposure and HLA in healthy donors. The PCR contained 60 Vbeta and 13 Jbeta primers. Libraries were prepared by immunoSEQ multiplex PCR; TCRdb keeps only in-frame clonotypes and omits some of them. The sample lists some 160,000 clones, about three quarters occurring once. The sample consisted of PBMCs. These receptors came from a man in his forties in good health and CMV-seronegative.

The V gene is TRBV4-1, the J gene TRBJ1-5, with a tentative D call TRBD1 (5 bases). V was clipped by 6 bases and J by 0 bases, with 12 bases between them. The CDR3 is made up of 15 amino acids. Germline lookup yields CDR1 MGHRA and CDR2 YSYEKL. CDR3 loop: CASSSGLISNQPQHF. DNA for the CDR3: TGCGCCAGCAGTTCAGGGTTAATTAGCAATCAGCCCCAGCATTTT.

The rearrangement uses TRBV6-5 and TRBJ1-6; TRBD1 might be the D (5 bases). Germline V gives CDR1 MNHEY, CDR2 SVGAGI. The CDR3 loop spans 15 amino acids. The V end was cut by 0 bases, the J end by 9 bases, with 12 bases between. In DNA, the CDR3 is TGTGCCAGCAGTTACTCTAGGGGTGAAAGTTCACCCCTCCACTTT. Amino acids: CASSYSRGESSPLHF.

The chain recombines TRBV7-2 with TRBJ1-5; TRBD1 matches 7 bases. CDR3 length: 14 residues. Germline V gene sequence: CDR1 SGHTA, CDR2 FQGNSA. V lost 2 bases to trimming and J lost 6 bases; unmatched junction nucleotides: 4. CDR3 bases: TGTGCCAGCAGCTTATCGGGACAGTTTCAGCCCCAGCATTTT. It encodes CASSLSGQFQPQHF.

The rearrangement joins TRBV18 to TRBJ1-1; 10 bases match TRBD1. The V and J ends lost 6 bases and 1 base, in that order; junction bases with no gene match: 2. The V gene's germline CDR1 is KGHSH and CDR2 LQKENI. There are 14 residues in the CDR3. The CDR3 nucleotides are TGTGCCAGCTCTCGGGACAGGGGGAACACTGAAGCTTTCTTT. Its translation: CASSRDRGNTEAFF.

This chain connects TRBV6-6 to TRBJ2-5, with TRBD1 matching 12 bases. V lost 6 bases to trimming and J lost 2 bases; unmatched junction nucleotides: 4. Germline V lookup: CDR1 MNHNY, CDR2 SVGAGI (reference sequence). This CDR3 region has 15 residues. CDR3 DNA: TGTGCCAGCAGCTGGGACAGGGGGCGTCAAGAGACCCAGTACTTC. Translating gives CASSWDRGRQETQYF.

The genes are TRBV9 and TRBJ1-1; 9 bases line up with TRBD1. The CDR3 is 16 residues long. Germline V lookup: CDR1 SGDLS, CDR2 YYNGEE. Germline trimming cut 4 bases from V and 4 bases from J; bases unmatched to any gene: 11. CDR3 in DNA: TGTGCCAGCAGCCACAGGCGTGGGACAGGGAGCACTGAAGCTTTCTTT. Protein product: CASSHRRGTGSTEAFF.

V usage is TRBV11-3 and J usage is TRBJ1-1; D possibly corresponds to TRBD1 (5 bases). The germline gives CDR1 SGHNT, CDR2 YENEEA. Trimming took 0 bases from V and 7 from J, leaving 9 bases between them. The CDR3 sequence is 13 residues long. The CDR3 sequence is CASSLDRRVEAFF. CDR3 in DNA: TGTGCCAGCAGCTTAGATCGCAGGGTTGAAGCTTTCTTT. Together with reference TRBV11-3 and TRBJ1-1, the CDR3 gives the full variable domain: EAGVVQSPRYKIIEKKQPVAFWCNPISGHNTLYWYLQNLGQGPELLIRYENEEAVDDSQLPKDRFSAERLKGVDSTLKIQPAELGDSAVYLCASSLDRRVEAFFGQGTRLTVV.

This chain connects TRBV27 to TRBJ2-7; 9 bases are shared with TRBD2. CDR1 is MNHEY and CDR2 is SMNVEV in the germline V gene (reference sequence). This CDR3 has 16 amino acids. The ends lost 8 bases at V and 2 bases at J; junction bases unmatched: 13. CDR3 sequence reads: CASAEASGAITYEQYF. The DNA for the CDR3 is TGTGCCAGCGCTGAGGCTAGCGGGGCTATTACCTACGAGCAGTACTTC.